This entry lists 27 T cell receptor beta chains sequenced from one sample in a study of T cell repertoires in cytomegalovirus infection. TCRdb used MiXCR to reprocess the reads, holding one entry per CDR3 protein. The sample records 300,000 to 400,000 distinct CDR3 sequences, almost 30% being singletons. Their recognized antigens are unknown. Sequencing was performed on cultured PBMCs, taken from culture after CMV antigen stimulation. These receptors came from a human donor in good health (CMV status not recorded). Some clones in this sample may be carry-over from other donors' samples.

This clonotype was seen repeatedly, ten times or more. V gene TRBV7-2 combines with J gene TRBJ2-2, with 9 bases lining up with TRBD2. The CDR3 totals 16 residues. The germline V gene has CDR1 SGHTA and CDR2 FQGNSA. Trimming at V came to 11 bases and at J to 5 bases, leaving 15 bases not matched to a gene. The CDR3 region is CASNWGGGAETGELFF. Written as DNA, the CDR3 is TGTGCCTCCAATTGGGGCGGGGGGGCGGAAACCGGGGAGCTGTTTTTT.

V gene TRBV2 combines with J gene TRBJ2-1; D is uncertain. V was trimmed by 2 bases and J by 7 bases, leaving 15 bases between them. The CDR3 covers 15 residues. Germline lookup yields CDR1 SNHLY and CDR2 FYNNEI. As DNA, the CDR3 is TGTGCCAGCAGTGAACGGGTCCCGGTAAAGAATGAGCAGTTCTTC. This sequence encodes CASSERVPVKNEQFF.

This clonotype was seen only a few times. The rearrangement joins TRBV11-2 to TRBJ1-1; possible D gene TRBD1, 5 bases. Deletions cut 2 bases from V and 1 base from J, with 11 bases between. Germline V gene sequence: CDR1 SGHAT, CDR2 FQNNGV. This CDR3 has 15 amino acids. CDR3 in DNA: TGTGCCAGCAGCTTAAACAGGAACGGGAACACTGAAGCTTTCTTT. It yields the protein CASSLNRNGNTEAFF.

The sample holds a few counts of this clonotype. The V and J genes are TRBV5-4 and TRBJ2-7; TRBD1 is a possible D gene (5 bases). The CDR3 spans 16 residues. Looked up from germline, CDR1 is SGHNT and CDR2 is YYREEE (reference sequence). Trimming pared 0 bases from V and 0 bases from J, leaving 13 bases between. This CDR3 is CASSLEATASSYEQYF. Here the CDR3 DNA reads TGTGCCAGCAGCTTGGAGGCGACAGCGAGCTCCTACGAGCAGTACTTC.

The chain uses TRBV6-5 and TRBJ2-7, with D tentatively TRBD1 (5 bases). V lost 6 bases to trimming and J lost 2 bases, with 8 bases between them. The CDR3 loop spans 12 amino acids. The V gene's germline CDR1 is MNHEY and CDR2 SVGAGI. The CDR3 DNA follows: TGTGCCAGCAGGCAGGGCCCCTACGAGCAGTACTTC. This codes for CASRQGPYEQYF.

The rearrangement joins TRBV5-1 to TRBJ2-2; D is possibly TRBD1 (5 bases). This CDR3 has 16 residues. Trimming left V 7 bases short and J 2 bases short, with 18 bases between. In germline, CDR1 is SGHRS, CDR2 YFSETQ. CDR3 in amino acids: CASGARARLNTGELFF. Written as DNA, the CDR3 is TGCGCCAGCGGGGCTCGGGCCAGATTAAACACCGGGGAGCTGTTTTTT.

This clonotype was seen ten or more times. V and J are TRBV7-6 and TRBJ2-3; 9 bases fit TRBD1. With 5 bases clipped from V and 5 bases from J, the junction kept 8 bases outside the gene matches. Germline V gives CDR1 SGHVS, CDR2 FNYEAQ. The CDR3 is 15 amino acids. Here the CDR3 DNA reads TGTGCCAGCAGCACAACGACAGGGGGGGGAGATACGCAGTATTTT. This gives the protein CASSTTTGGGDTQYF.

CDR3 bases: TGTGCCAGCAGCTTACCGACAGCGAACACTGAAGCTTTCTTT. It codes for CASSLPTANTEAFF. J is TRBJ1-1 and V is TRBV7-9; a possible D gene is TRBD1 (5 bases). Germline V gene data show CDR1 as SEHNR and CDR2 as FQNEAQ (reference sequence). V was pared by 2 bases and J by 1 base, with 8 bases between. CDR3 length: 14 residues.

This chain uses TRBV19 with TRBJ1-1; D is undetermined. Trimming cost V 2 bases and J 3 bases, with 13 bases left between them. In germline, CDR1 is LNHDA, CDR2 SQIVND (reference sequence). The length of the CDR3 is 15 residues. CDR3 sequence reads: CASSIQGSSDTEAFF. The CDR3 region has the DNA TGTGCCAGTAGTATACAAGGGTCATCGGACACTGAAGCTTTCTTT.

This sequence joins TRBV4-2 and TRBJ2-1, with 9 bases aligning to TRBD2. From germline, CDR1 is LGHNA and CDR2 YNFKEQ. The ends lost 4 bases at V and 4 bases at J; junction bases unmatched: 5. CDR3 length equals 15 residues. CDR3 sequence (DNA): TGTGCCAGCAGCCGGAGCGGGGGGTATTACAATGAGCAGTTCTTC. Amino acids: CASSRSGGYYNEQFF.

The chain links TRBV2 to TRBJ1-5; D not certain. Germline V gene data show CDR1 as SNHLY and CDR2 as FYNNEI. The CDR3 is 13 amino acids. Trimming pared 4 bases from V and 5 bases from J, leaving 9 bases between. This CDR3 is CASSVVGDQPQHF. In DNA, the CDR3 is TGTGCCAGCAGTGTAGTAGGAGATCAGCCCCAGCATTTT.

The table lists this clonotype with a few counts. The rearrangement links TRBV27 to TRBJ1-3, with TRBD1 as a possible D gene (5 bases). The V and J ends lost 5 bases and 2 bases respectively, with 13 bases between them. From germline, CDR1 is MNHEY and CDR2 SMNVEV (reference sequence). The CDR3 is made up of 15 amino acids. CDR3 sequence (DNA): TGTGCCAGCAGTCCCCAGGGTGCCCCTGGAAACACCATATATTTT. Amino acids: CASSPQGAPGNTIYF.

There are a few counts of this clonotype. The J gene is TRBJ1-2, the V gene TRBV6-1; tentatively, D is TRBD1 (6 bases). CDR1 MNHNS and CDR2 SASEGT come from the germline V gene. The ends were cut back, 8 bases at V and 8 bases at J, with 15 bases in the middle. The CDR3 contains 12 residues. This CDR3 reads CASGRGGSGYTF. The CDR3, as DNA: TGTGCCAGCGGAAGAGGGGGGTCGGGCTACACCTTC.

The J gene is TRBJ2-7, the V gene TRBV27; perhaps TRBD2 as D (6 bases). Trimming shortened V by 4 bases and J by 3 bases, and 13 bases separated the two germline ends. Germline assignment: CDR1 MNHEY and CDR2 SMNVEV (reference sequence). This CDR3 spans 14 amino acids. CDR3 region: CASSYQGGNYEQYF. The CDR3 nucleotides read TGTGCCAGCAGTTACCAGGGAGGCAACTACGAGCAGTACTTC.

The chain is built from TRBV11-2 and TRBJ2-1; no reliable D call. The CDR3 runs 13 residues. The germline gives CDR1 SGHAT, CDR2 FQNNGV. V was shortened by 4 bases and J by 7 bases, with 11 bases between the two germline ends. The CDR3 sequence: CASSWADRNEQFF. For the CDR3, the DNA is TGTGCCAGCAGCTGGGCAGACCGTAATGAGCAGTTCTTC.

For the CDR3, the DNA is TGTGCCAGCAGTTACCAAGGGTTTTATGGCTACACCTTC. This gives the protein CASSYQGFYGYTF. The chain combines TRBV6-5 with TRBJ1-2; D is uncertain. Germline assignment: CDR1 MNHEY and CDR2 SVGAGI. Trimming removed 2 bases from V and 5 bases from J, with 9 bases in between. CDR3 length: 13 residues.

This clonotype was seen only once. This chain uses TRBV9 with TRBJ2-2; D is ambiguous. Germline V gene sequence: CDR1 SGDLS, CDR2 YYNGEE. Trimming cost V 0 bases and J 5 bases, with 8 bases left between them. The CDR3 consists of 14 residues. Written as DNA, the CDR3 is TGTGCCAGCAGCGTAGGGGTTCGAACCGGGGAGCTGTTTTTT. Its protein product is CASSVGVRTGELFF.

The chain combines TRBV19 with TRBJ2-1; 7 bases agree with TRBD1. The junction had 10 bases not matched to a gene; V was cut back by 3 bases and J by 8 bases. Germline V lookup: CDR1 LNHDA, CDR2 SQIVND (reference sequence). The CDR3 is 15 residues long. CDR3 amino acids: CASSIHETGSDEQFF. In DNA form, the CDR3 reads TGTGCCAGTAGTATCCATGAGACAGGGTCGGATGAGCAGTTCTTC.

This clonotype was counted many times. V gene TRBV7-2 combines with J gene TRBJ2-1; D is possibly TRBD1 (5 bases). Per germline, CDR1 SGHTA and CDR2 FQGNSA. The CDR3 is 15 amino acids. The V end was cut by 2 bases, the J end by 8 bases, with 16 bases between. In DNA, the CDR3 is TGTGCCAGCAGCTTAAAGGCCACTCAGGGCGATGAGCAGTTCTTC. This sequence encodes CASSLKATQGDEQFF.

This clonotype was observed many times. The rearrangement links TRBV7-2 to TRBJ1-6; D remains unclear. Looked up from germline, CDR1 is SGHTA and CDR2 is FQGNSA. The V and J ends lost 7 bases and 7 bases respectively, with 14 bases between them. The CDR3 runs 14 residues. The CDR3 coding sequence is TGTGCCAGCAAGATTCCCAGCGGCAATTCACCCCTCCACTTT. This encodes CASKIPSGNSPLHF.

In its sample, this clonotype was seen a few times. The J gene is TRBJ2-5, the V gene TRBV7-9; D is perhaps TRBD2 (5 bases). Trimming removed 8 bases from V and 5 bases from J, with 12 bases in between. Germline values: CDR1 SEHNR, CDR2 FQNEAQ (reference sequence). This CDR3 has 12 residues. The CDR3 DNA reads TGTGCCAGCGTCGCGGGCTTTGAGACCCAGTACTTC. It codes for CASVAGFETQYF.

The V gene is TRBV7-9, the J gene TRBJ2-2; D is unclear. Germline V gene data show CDR1 as SEHNR and CDR2 as FQNEAQ (reference sequence). The V end was cut by 6 bases, the J end by 1 base, with 9 bases between. CDR3 length: 14 residues. CDR3 in amino acids: CASRRTENTGELFF. DNA of the CDR3: TGTGCCAGCAGACGGACGGAGAACACCGGGGAGCTGTTTTTT.

This clonotype showed up many times. The chain is built from TRBV2 and TRBJ1-1; 7 bases are a match to TRBD1. The CDR3 contains 18 residues. J gave up 3 bases and V 5 bases, and 18 bases lay outside the gene matches. Germline V gene data show CDR1 as SNHLY and CDR2 as FYNNEI. In nucleotides, the CDR3 is TGTGCCAGCAGTCCGACCCCGGGGGCAGGGGGGTACGACACTGAAGCTTTCTTT. As protein: CASSPTPGAGGYDTEAFF.

V usage is TRBV27 and J usage is TRBJ1-2, with D unresolved. CDR3 length equals 14 residues. V dropped 4 bases and J dropped 1 base, with 10 bases sitting between them. The germline V gene encodes CDR1 MNHEY and CDR2 SMNVEV (reference sequence). The CDR3 coding sequence is TGTGCCAGCAGTTCACCAGCAGATAACTATGGCTACACCTTC. This encodes CASSSPADNYGYTF.

This clonotype was observed a few times. The chain's CDR3 is CASQGNTEAFF. The CDR3 DNA reads as TGTGCCAGCCAGGGGAACACTGAAGCTTTCTTT. The chain recombines TRBV12-3 or TRBV12-4 with TRBJ1-1; TRBD1 is a possible D gene (5 bases). Deletions cut 8 bases from V and 1 base from J, with 5 bases between. The CDR3 contains 11 residues.

The chain carries TRBV27 and TRBJ1-3, with D tentatively TRBD1 (6 bases). V was cut by 5 bases and J by 0 bases, with 11 bases left in between. This CDR3 spans 15 amino acids. Germline CDR1 and CDR2: MNHEY and SMNVEV (reference sequence). This CDR3 is CASSPRGLSGNTIYF. CDR3 DNA sequence: TGTGCCAGCAGTCCGCGGGGGCTCTCTGGAAACACCATATATTTT.

The chain links TRBV7-9 to TRBJ2-7, with D possibly being TRBD2 (6 bases). V shed 1 base and J shed 5 bases, with 18 bases lying between them. Per germline, CDR1 SEHNR and CDR2 FQNEAQ (reference sequence). The CDR3 is made up of 16 amino acids. The CDR3 sequence is CASSLGGGVLLDEQYF. The DNA for the CDR3 is TGTGCCAGCAGCTTAGGTGGAGGGGTTTTGCTCGACGAGCAGTACTTC.